Listed below are T cell receptor beta chains from one sample, sequenced in a study of cytomegalovirus exposure and HLA in healthy donors. Using immunoSEQ multiplex PCR, the repertoire was profiled, and TCRdb retains in-frame clones only, with some absent. The table lists 100,000 to 150,000 clones. Input material: PBMCs. Every receptor here comes from a man between 18 and 29 years old in good health and CMV-seronegative. Both conserved end residues are part of each CDR3. A D gene is named only where the DNA matches it firmly.

J,D,V,CDR3,DNA
TRBJ2-1,TRBD2,TRBV5-4,CASSSGTSGPNEQFF,TGTGCCAGCAGCTCGGGGACTAGCGGGCCCAATGAGCAGTTCTTC
TRBJ2-7,TRBD1,TRBV27,CASSSPRDSTYEQYF,TGTGCCAGCAGTTCCCCTCGGGACAGCACCTACGAGCAGTACTTC
TRBJ2-7,.,TRBV6-6,CASSSPPQGEYEQYF,TGTGCCAGCAGTTCGCCCCCACAGGGCGAATACGAGCAGTACTTC
TRBJ1-5,.,TRBV7-6,CASSAMTGGNQPQHF,TGTGCCAGCAGCGCTATGACAGGAGGCAATCAGCCCCAGCATTTT
TRBJ2-1,TRBD2,TRBV27,CASRLWRERGEQFF,TGTGCCAGCAGACTGTGGAGGGAGCGGGGTGAGCAGTTCTTC
TRBJ2-5,.,TRBV2,CASSGDSKGTQYF,TGTGCCAGCAGCGGGGACTCCAAGGGGACCCAGTACTTC
TRBJ2-5,TRBD2,TRBV5-1,CASSLNGLGVQETQYF,TGCGCCAGCAGCTTGAACGGACTAGGGGTTCAAGAGACCCAGTACTTC
TRBJ2-3,.,TRBV9,CASSAGTTDTQYF,TGTGCCAGCAGCGCCGGGACAACAGATACGCAGTATTTT
TRBJ1-5,.,TRBV19,CASSIDRGSISNQPQHF,TGTGCCAGTAGTATAGATCGTGGCAGTATTAGCAATCAGCCCCAGCATTTT
TRBJ2-1,TRBD2,TRBV7-2,CASSVSGIYNEQFF,TGTGCCAGCAGCGTTAGCGGGATTTACAATGAGCAGTTCTTC
TRBJ1-4,.,TRBV28,CASRTVPNEKLFF,TGTGCCAGCAGAACTGTGCCTAATGAAAAACTGTTTTTT
TRBJ2-7,.,TRBV5-1,CASSTGTFPYEQYF,TGCGCCAGCAGTACAGGGACCTTCCCCTACGAGCAGTACTTC
TRBJ1-6,TRBD1,TRBV27,CASSYNRGLTPLHF,TGTGCCAGCAGCTATAACAGGGGCTTGACACCCCTCCACTTT
TRBJ2-2,.,TRBV5-6,CASSLASGELFF,TGTGCCAGCAGCTTGGCCTCGGGAGAGCTGTTTTTT
TRBJ1-2,TRBD1,TRBV27,CASRREDRNGGYTF,TGTGCCAGCAGACGAGAGGACAGGAATGGTGGCTACACCTTC
TRBJ2-2,TRBD2,TRBV6-6,CASRHEGLASTGELFF,TGTGCCAGCCGACATGAGGGACTAGCTAGTACCGGGGAGCTGTTTTTT
TRBJ2-1,TRBD1,TRBV11-2,CASTSGGTYNEQFF,TGTGCCAGCACCTCAGGGGGAACCTACAATGAGCAGTTCTTC
TRBJ1-5,TRBD1,TRBV5-6,CASSLGGQAGWQPQHF,TGTGCCAGCAGCTTGGGAGGACAGGCCGGTTGGCAGCCCCAGCATTTT
TRBJ1-5,.,TRBV19,CASRRTVSNQPQHF,TGTGCCAGTAGGCGGACAGTTAGCAATCAGCCCCAGCATTTT
TRBJ1-5,TRBD1,TRBV6-5,CASSSRQGAWQPQHF,TGTGCCAGCAGTAGCAGACAGGGGGCTTGGCAGCCCCAGCATTTT
TRBJ2-7,TRBD1,TRBV18,CASSPGTARVEQYF,TGTGCCAGCTCACCCGGGACAGCTAGGGTCGAGCAGTACTTC
TRBJ1-6,.,TRBV4-3,CASSQVQTRPDSPLHF,TGCGCCAGCAGCCAAGTCCAAACTAGACCCGATTCACCCCTCCACTTT
TRBJ2-1,TRBD2,TRBV9,CASNPGGAEQFF,TGTGCCAGCAACCCGGGGGGAGCTGAGCAGTTCTTC
TRBJ2-1,TRBD2,TRBV5-1,CASSPPTLAGGYNEQFF,TGCGCCAGCAGCCCCCCCACCCTAGCGGGGGGCTACAATGAGCAGTTCTTC
TRBJ2-1,TRBD2,TRBV29-1,CSYDSASGYNEQFF,TGCAGCTACGACAGCGCTAGCGGTTACAATGAGCAGTTCTTC
TRBJ2-3,.,TRBV4-3,CASSQEKTGGPTDTQYF,TGCGCCAGCAGCCAAGAGAAAACCGGAGGACCCACAGATACGCAGTATTTT
TRBJ2-7,.,TRBV4-3,CASSQDRGSYEQYF,TGCGCCAGCAGCCAAGACAGGGGCTCCTACGAGCAGTACTTC
TRBJ1-2,TRBD1,TRBV7-9,CASSRGQGFFGYTF,TGTGCCAGCAGCAGAGGACAGGGGTTTTTTGGCTACACCTTC
TRBJ2-7,.,TRBV14,CASGRRLSYEQYF,TGTGCCAGCGGCAGGAGGCTCTCCTACGAGCAGTACTTC
TRBJ2-1,TRBD2,TRBV4-1,CASSQTSGGVYNEQFF,TGCGCCAGCAGCCAAACTAGCGGGGGGGTATACAATGAGCAGTTCTTC
TRBJ1-2,TRBD1,TRBV11-1,CASSPGQGVHYGYTF,TGTGCCAGCAGTCCCGGACAGGGAGTACACTATGGCTACACCTTC
TRBJ1-3,TRBD1,TRBV29-1,CSVEATGKENTIYF,TGCAGCGTTGAAGCGACAGGGAAGGAAAACACCATATATTTT
TRBJ2-7,TRBD1,TRBV18,CASSPKSGTGAYEQYF,TGTGCCAGCTCACCTAAGTCCGGGACAGGGGCCTACGAGCAGTACTTC
TRBJ1-1,.,TRBV27,CASSLGAGNTEAFF,TGTGCCAGCAGTTTAGGTGCGGGGAACACTGAAGCTTTCTTT